This paragraph reports one T cell receptor (beta chain). No antigen is known for it. No much larger clone exists at a distance of one base, and base qualities are not known. The source of the sample is a study of control samples from healthy donors and cancer patients (dated by TCRdb to 2020 to 2021). CDR1 and CDR2, per the germline V gene, are SGHTS and YDEGEE. The CDR3 numbers 14 residues from cysteine through phenylalanine. Of all the DNA, just the CDR3 is kept, 42 bases in frame from base 1. Relative to germline, V is missing 3 bases and J is missing 5 bases, with 7 bases of the junction outside any gene match. Library construction relied on the immunoSEQ multiplex PCR assay. TCRdb limited this immuneACCESS table to in-frame rearrangements with V and J called. A share of clones is missing; checked studies link under half to unresolved V genes, and the rest is unexplained. The sample has 50,000 to 75,000 clones on record, roughly 85% of them singletons. About 5% of the sample is taken by the ten largest.

The sequencing sample was made of blood. The receptor was isolated from a man aged 35-49 years in good health. The V gene is TRBV5-8 and the J gene is TRBJ2-5; a stretch of 7 junction bases matches TRBD1. In nucleotide form, the sequence is TGTGCCAGCAGCTCCCTGACAGGGCTTGAGACCCAGTACTTC. Translated, it reads CASSSLTGLETQYF.